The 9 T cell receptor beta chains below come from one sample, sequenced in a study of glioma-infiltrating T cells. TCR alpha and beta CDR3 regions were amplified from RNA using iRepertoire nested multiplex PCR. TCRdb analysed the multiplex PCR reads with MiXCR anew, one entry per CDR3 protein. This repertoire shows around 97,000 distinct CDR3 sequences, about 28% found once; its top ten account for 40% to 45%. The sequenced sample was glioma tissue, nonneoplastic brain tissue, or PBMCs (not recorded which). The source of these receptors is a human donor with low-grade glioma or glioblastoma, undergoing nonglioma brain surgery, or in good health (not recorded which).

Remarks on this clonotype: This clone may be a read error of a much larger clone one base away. CDR3 loop: CASSYPPGHGRPDTQYF. DNA for the CDR3: TGTGCCAGCAGTTACCCGCCGGGACATGGACGTCCAGATACGCAGTATTTT. This sequence joins TRBV6-6 and TRBJ2-3, with TRBD1 as a possible D gene (6 bases). Germline CDR1 reads MNHNY; CDR2 reads SVGAGI (reference sequence). Trimming removed 2 bases at V and 4 bases at J, with 19 bases between. The CDR3 covers 17 residues.

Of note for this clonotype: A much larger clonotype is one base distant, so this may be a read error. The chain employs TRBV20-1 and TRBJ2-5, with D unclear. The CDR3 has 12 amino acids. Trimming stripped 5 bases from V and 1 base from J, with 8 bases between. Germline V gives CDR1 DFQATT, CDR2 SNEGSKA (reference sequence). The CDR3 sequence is CSAPESQETQYF. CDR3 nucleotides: TGCAGTGCTCCTGAGAGCCAAGAGACCCAGTACTTC.

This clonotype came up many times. The CDR3 loop reads CASSSGTGGYGYTF. The DNA for the CDR3 is TGTGCCAGCAGTTCCGGGACAGGAGGCTATGGCTACACCTTC. The chain employs TRBV2 and TRBJ1-2; 8 nucleotides match TRBD1. CDR1 and CDR2 from the germline V gene are SNHLY and FYNNEI. V lost 5 bases and J lost 4; bases outside the gene matches: 6. The CDR3 has 14 amino acids.

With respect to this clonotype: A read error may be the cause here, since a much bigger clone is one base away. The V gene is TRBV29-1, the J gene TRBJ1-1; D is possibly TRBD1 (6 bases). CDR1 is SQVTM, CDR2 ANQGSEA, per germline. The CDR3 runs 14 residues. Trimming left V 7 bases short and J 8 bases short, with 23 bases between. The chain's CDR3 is CSGGARVIASEAFF. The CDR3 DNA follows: TGCAGCGGGGGGGCTCGGGTGATTGCCTCCGAAGCTTTCTTT.

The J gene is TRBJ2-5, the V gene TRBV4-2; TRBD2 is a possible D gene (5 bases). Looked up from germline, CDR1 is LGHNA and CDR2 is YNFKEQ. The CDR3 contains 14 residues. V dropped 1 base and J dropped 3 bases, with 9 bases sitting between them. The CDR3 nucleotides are TGTGCCAGCAGCCAAGGGGGAGCGGAAGAGACCCAGTACTTC. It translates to CASSQGGAEETQYF.

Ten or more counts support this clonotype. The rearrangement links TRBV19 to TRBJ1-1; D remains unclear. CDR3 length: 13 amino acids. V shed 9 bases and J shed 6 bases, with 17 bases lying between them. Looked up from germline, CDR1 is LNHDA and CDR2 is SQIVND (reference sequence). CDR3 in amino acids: CASSPTLAAEAFF. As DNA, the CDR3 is TGTGCCAGCTCGCCGACCCTTGCCGCTGAAGCTTTCTTT. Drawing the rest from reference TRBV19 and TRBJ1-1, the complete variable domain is DGGITQSPKYLFRKEGQNVTLSCEQNLNHDAMYWYRQDPGQGLRLIYYSQIVNDFQKGDIAEGYSVSREKKESFPLTVTSAQKNPTAFYLCASSPTLAAEAFFGQGTRLTVV.

CDR3 in DNA: TGTGCCAGCAGTTTTACTAGCGGGTGGACGCTTGAGCAGTTCTTC. It codes for CASSFTSGWTLEQFF. V gene TRBV12-3 or TRBV12-4 combines with J gene TRBJ2-1, with 9 nucleotides matching TRBD2. The CDR3 totals 15 residues. The trim removed 3 bases at V and 9 bases at J, leaving 9 bases unmatched.

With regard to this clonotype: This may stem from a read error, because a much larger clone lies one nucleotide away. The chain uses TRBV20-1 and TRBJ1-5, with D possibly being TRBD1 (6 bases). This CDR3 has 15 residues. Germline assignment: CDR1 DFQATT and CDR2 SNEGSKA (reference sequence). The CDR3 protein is CSARVGGRGNEPQHF. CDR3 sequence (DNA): TGCAGTGCTAGAGTGGGGGGCAGGGGCAATGAGCCCCAGCATTTT.

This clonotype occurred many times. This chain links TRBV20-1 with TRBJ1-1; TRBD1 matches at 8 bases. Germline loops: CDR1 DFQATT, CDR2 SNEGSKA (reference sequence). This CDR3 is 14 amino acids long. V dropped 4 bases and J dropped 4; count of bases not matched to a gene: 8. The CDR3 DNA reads TGCAGTGCTAAGAAACAGGGGGAGGGCACTGAAGCTTTCTTT. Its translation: CSAKKQGEGTEAFF.